These 3 T cell receptor beta chains were all obtained from the same sample, sequenced in a study of blood T cells in healthy people across ages. A second PCR, run for roughly 7 to 11 cycles, used a sample-barcoded 5' primer plus a J-beta primer mix. TCRdb ran MiXCR on the 5' RACE reads and lists one entry per CDR3 protein. The sample shows 850,000 to 1,100,000 distinct CDR3 sequences, more than 30% of them seen only once. The source material was blood. The receptors come from a man in his late teens or twenties in good health.

A remark on this clonotype: A much bigger clone sits one base away, suggesting this may be a read error. The chain links TRBV4-3 to TRBJ2-4; D is possibly TRBD2 (5 bases). Trimming removed 1 base from V and 13 bases from J, with 26 bases in between. From germline, CDR1 is LGHNA and CDR2 YSLEER. This CDR3 contains 17 residues. The CDR3 coding sequence is TGCGCCAGCAGCCAAGCTAGCCTCCCCCGAGCCTACAATGAGCAGTACTTC. The encoded protein is CASSQASLPRAYNEQYF.

The V and J genes are TRBV9 and TRBJ1-4; no firm D call. CDR3 length: 14 residues. The ends were cut back, 0 bases at V and 5 bases at J, with 8 bases in the middle. Germline V lookup: CDR1 SGDLS, CDR2 YYNGEE. Here the CDR3 DNA reads TGTGCCAGCAGCGTAGAACAGCAGAATGAAAAACTGTTTTTT. Amino acid sequence: CASSVEQQNEKLFF.

The chain uses TRBV2 and TRBJ2-1, with D perhaps given as TRBD1 or TRBD2 (5 bases each). The CDR3 length is 15 residues. Trimming stripped 6 bases from V and 4 bases from J, with 16 bases between. The germline V gene has CDR1 SNHLY and CDR2 FYNNEI. For the CDR3, the DNA is TGTGCCAGCAGCACTCCGGGACGTTGGTACAATGAGCAGTTCTTC. This gives the protein CASSTPGRWYNEQFF.